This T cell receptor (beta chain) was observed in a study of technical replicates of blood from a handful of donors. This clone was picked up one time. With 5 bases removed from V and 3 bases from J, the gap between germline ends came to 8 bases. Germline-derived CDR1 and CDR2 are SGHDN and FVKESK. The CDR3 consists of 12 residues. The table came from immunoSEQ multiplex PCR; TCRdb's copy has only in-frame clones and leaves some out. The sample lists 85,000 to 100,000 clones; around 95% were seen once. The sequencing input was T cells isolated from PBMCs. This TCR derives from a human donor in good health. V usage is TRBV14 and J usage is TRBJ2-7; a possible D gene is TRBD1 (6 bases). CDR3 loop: CASSVQGYEQYF. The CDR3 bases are TGTGCCAGCAGCGTACAGGGCTACGAGCAGTACTTC.